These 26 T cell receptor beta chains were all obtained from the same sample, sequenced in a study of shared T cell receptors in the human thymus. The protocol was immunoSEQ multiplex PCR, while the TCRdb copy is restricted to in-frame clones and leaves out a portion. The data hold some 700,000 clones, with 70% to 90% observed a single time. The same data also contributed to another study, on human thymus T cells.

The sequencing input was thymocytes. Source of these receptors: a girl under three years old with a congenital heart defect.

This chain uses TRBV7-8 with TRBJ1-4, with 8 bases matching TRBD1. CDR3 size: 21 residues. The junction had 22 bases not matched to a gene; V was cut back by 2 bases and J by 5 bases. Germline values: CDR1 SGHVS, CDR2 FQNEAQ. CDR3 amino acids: CASSLLDGDRPLRKVNEKLFF. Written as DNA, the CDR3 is TGTGCCAGCAGCTTATTGGACGGGGACAGGCCCCTCCGGAAGGTCAATGAAAAACTGTTTTTT.

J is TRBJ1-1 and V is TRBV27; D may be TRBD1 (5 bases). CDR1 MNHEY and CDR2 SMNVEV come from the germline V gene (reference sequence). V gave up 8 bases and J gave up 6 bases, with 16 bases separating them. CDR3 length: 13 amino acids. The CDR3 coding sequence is TGTGCCAGCTTCCCCGGGGGGTGGGCTGAAGCTTTCTTT. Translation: CASFPGGWAEAFF.

The CDR3 nucleotides read TGTGCCAGCAGCGCCAGCCCCAGCGGGGGCACAGATACGCAGTATTTT. This encodes CASSASPSGGTDTQYF. V gene TRBV9 combines with J gene TRBJ2-3, with 7 bases aligning to TRBD2. V gave up 3 bases and J gave up 1 base; unmatched junction bases: 8. CDR1 and CDR2 from the germline V gene are SGDLS and YYNGEE. The CDR3 totals 16 residues.

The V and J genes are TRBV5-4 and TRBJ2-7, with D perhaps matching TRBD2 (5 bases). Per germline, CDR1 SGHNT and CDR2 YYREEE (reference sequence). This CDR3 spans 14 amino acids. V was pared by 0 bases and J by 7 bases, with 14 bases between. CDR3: CASSLGTSHREQYF. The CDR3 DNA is TGTGCCAGCAGCTTGGGTACTAGTCACCGGGAGCAGTACTTC.

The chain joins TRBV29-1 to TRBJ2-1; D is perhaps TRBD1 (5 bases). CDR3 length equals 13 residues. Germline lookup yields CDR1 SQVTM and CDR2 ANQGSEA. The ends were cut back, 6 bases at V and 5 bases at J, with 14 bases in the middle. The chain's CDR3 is CSVPRGVNNEQFF. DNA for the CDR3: TGCAGCGTCCCTAGGGGCGTCAACAATGAGCAGTTCTTC.

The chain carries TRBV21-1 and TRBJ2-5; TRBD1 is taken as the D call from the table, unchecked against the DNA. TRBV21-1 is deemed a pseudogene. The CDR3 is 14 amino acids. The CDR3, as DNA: TGTGCCAGCAGCGAAACTAGACAGGGACCGAGCCAGTACTTC. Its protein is CASSETRQGPSQYF.

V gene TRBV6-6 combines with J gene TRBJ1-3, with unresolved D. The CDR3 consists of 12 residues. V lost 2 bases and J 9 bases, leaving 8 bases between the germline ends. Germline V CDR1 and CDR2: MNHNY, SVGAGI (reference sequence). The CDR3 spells CASSYLRFTIYF. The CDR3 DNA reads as TGTGCCAGCAGTTACCTGCGGTTCACCATATATTTT.

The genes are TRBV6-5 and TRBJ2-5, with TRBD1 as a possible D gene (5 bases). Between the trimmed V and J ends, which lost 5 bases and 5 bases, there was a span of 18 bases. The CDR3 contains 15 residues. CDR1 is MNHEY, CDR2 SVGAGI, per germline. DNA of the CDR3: TGTGCCAGCAGTCCCCGGAAAGGGGCGAAGGAGACCCAGTACTTC. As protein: CASSPRKGAKETQYF.

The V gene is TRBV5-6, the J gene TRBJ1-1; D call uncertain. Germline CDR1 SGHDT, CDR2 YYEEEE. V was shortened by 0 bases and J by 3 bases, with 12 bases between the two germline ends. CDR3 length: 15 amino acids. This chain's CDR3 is CASSLERETDTEAFF. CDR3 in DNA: TGTGCCAGCAGCTTGGAGAGGGAGACTGACACTGAAGCTTTCTTT.

The CDR3 sequence is CASSPARPGRYEQYF. CDR3 in DNA: TGTGCCAGCTCACCGGCCCGCCCGGGGAGATACGAGCAGTACTTC. The V gene is TRBV18, the J gene TRBJ2-7; TRBD2 is a possible D gene (5 bases). This CDR3 is 15 amino acids long. V lost 3 bases and J 4 bases, leaving 16 bases between the germline ends. Per the germline V gene, CDR1 is KGHSH and CDR2 is LQKENI.

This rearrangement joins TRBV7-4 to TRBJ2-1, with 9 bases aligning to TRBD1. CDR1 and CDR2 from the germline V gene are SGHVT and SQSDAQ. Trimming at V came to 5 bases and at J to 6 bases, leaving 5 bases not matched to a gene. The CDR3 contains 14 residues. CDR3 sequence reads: CASSTGTGPNEQFF. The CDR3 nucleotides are TGTGCCAGCAGCACTGGGACAGGGCCCAATGAGCAGTTCTTC. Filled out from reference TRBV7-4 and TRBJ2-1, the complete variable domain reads GAGVSQSPRYKVAKRGRDVALRCDSISGHVTLYWYRQTLGQGSEVLTYSQSDAQRDKSGRPSGRFSAERPERSVSTLKIQRTEQGDSAVYLCASSTGTGPNEQFFGPGTRLTVL.

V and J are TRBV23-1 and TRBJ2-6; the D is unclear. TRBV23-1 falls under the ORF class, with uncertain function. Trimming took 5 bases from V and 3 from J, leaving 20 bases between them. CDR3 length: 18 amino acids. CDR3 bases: TGCGCCAGCAGTTCCATTTCAGCCAGGCCGCGTGGGGCCAACGTCCTGACTTTC. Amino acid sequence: CASSSISARPRGANVLTF.

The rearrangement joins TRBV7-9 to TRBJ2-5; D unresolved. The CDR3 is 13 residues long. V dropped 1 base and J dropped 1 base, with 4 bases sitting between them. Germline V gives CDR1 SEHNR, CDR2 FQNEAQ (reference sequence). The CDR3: CASSLVSQETQYF. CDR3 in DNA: TGTGCCAGCAGCTTAGTATCCCAAGAGACCCAGTACTTC.

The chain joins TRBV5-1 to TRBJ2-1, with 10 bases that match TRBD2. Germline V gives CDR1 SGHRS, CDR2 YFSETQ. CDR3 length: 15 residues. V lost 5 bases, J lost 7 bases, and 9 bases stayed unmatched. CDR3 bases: TGCGCCAGCAGGGTCAGCGGGGGGGACTTTAATGAGCAGTTCTTC. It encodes CASRVSGGDFNEQFF.

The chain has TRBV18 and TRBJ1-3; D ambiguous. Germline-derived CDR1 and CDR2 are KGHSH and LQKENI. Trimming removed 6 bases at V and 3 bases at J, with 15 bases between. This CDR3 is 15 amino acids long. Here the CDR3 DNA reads TGTGCCAGCTCCCCGTTACCGCAGCGTGGAAACACCATATATTTT. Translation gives CASSPLPQRGNTIYF.

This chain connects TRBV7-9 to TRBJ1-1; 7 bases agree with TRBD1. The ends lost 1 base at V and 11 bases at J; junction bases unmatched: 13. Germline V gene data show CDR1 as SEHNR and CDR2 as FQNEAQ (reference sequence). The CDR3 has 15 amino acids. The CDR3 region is CASSLEGDRPDWAFF. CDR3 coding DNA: TGTGCCAGCAGCTTAGAGGGGGACAGACCCGATTGGGCTTTCTTT.

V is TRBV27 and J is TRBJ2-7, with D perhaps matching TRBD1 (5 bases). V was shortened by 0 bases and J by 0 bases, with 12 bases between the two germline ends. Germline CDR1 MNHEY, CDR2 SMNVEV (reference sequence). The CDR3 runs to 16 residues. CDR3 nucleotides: TGTGCCAGCAGTTTATCGGGGCAGTGGAGCTCCTACGAGCAGTACTTC. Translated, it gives CASSLSGQWSSYEQYF.

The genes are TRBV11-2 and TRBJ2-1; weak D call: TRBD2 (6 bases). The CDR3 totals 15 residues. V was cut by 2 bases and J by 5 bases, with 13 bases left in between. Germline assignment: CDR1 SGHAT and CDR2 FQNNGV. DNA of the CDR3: TGTGCCAGCAGCTTAACCCGACTAGGAAACAATGAGCAGTTCTTC. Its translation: CASSLTRLGNNEQFF.

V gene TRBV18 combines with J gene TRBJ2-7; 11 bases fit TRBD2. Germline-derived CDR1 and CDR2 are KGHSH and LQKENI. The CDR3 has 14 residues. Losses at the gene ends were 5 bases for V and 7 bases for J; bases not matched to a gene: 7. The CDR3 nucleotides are TGTGCCAGCTCAGCTAGCGGGGGGAGTGGTGAGCAGTACTTC. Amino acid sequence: CASSASGGSGEQYF.

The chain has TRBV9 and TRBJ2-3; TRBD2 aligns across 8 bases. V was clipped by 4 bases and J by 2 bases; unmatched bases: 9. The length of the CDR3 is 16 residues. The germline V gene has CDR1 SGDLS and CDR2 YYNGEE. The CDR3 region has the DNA TGTGCCAGCAGCCCCAGACTAGCGAGATACACAGATACGCAGTATTTT. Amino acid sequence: CASSPRLARYTDTQYF.

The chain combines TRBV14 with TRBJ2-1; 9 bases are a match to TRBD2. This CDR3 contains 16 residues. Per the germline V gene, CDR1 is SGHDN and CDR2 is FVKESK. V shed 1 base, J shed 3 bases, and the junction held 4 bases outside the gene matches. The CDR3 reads CASSQALAGNYNEQFF. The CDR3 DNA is TGTGCCAGCAGCCAAGCCCTAGCGGGGAACTACAATGAGCAGTTCTTC.

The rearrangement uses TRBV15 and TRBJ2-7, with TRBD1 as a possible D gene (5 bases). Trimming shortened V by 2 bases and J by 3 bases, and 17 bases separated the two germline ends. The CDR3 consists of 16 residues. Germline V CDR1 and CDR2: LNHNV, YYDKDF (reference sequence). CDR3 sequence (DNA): TGTGCCACCAGCAGATTGGAAGAAGGACATAACTACGAGCAGTACTTC. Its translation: CATSRLEEGHNYEQYF.

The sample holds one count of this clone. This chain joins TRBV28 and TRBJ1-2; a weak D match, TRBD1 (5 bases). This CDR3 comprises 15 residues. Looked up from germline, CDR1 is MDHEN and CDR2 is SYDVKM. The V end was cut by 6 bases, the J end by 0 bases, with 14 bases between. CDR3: CASRSQGGPNYGYTF. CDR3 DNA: TGTGCCAGCAGATCCCAGGGAGGCCCTAACTATGGCTACACCTTC.

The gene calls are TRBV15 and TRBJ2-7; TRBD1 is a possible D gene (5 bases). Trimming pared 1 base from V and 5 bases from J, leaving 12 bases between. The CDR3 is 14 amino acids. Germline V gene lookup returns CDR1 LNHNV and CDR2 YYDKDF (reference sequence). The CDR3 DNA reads TGTGCCACCAGCAGAGGACAGTTTCTCCACGAGCAGTACTTC. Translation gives CATSRGQFLHEQYF.

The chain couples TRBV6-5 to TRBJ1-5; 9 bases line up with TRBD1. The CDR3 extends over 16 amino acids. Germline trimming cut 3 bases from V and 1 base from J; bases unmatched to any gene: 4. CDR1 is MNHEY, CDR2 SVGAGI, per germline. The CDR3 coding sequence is TGTGCCAGCAGTTATTCCGGGACAGGGAGCAATCAGCCCCAGCATTTT. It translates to CASSYSGTGSNQPQHF.

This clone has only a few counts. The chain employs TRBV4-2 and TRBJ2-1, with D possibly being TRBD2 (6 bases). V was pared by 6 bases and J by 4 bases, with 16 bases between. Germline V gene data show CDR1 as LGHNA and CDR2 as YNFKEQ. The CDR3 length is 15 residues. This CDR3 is CASRLARENYNEQFF. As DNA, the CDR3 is TGTGCCAGCAGACTAGCAAGGGAAAATTACAATGAGCAGTTCTTC.